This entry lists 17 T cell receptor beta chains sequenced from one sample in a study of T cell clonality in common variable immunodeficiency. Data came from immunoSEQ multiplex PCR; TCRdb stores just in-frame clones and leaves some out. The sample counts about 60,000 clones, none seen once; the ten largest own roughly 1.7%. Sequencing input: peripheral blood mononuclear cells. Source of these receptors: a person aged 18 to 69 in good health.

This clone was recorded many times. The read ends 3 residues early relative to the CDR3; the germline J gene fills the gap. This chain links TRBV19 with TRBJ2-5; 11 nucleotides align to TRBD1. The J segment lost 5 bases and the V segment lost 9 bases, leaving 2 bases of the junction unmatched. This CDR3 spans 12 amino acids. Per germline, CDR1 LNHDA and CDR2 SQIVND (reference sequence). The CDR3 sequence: CASRTGGETQYF. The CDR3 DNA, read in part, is TGTGCCAGCAGGACAGGGGGCGAGACC.

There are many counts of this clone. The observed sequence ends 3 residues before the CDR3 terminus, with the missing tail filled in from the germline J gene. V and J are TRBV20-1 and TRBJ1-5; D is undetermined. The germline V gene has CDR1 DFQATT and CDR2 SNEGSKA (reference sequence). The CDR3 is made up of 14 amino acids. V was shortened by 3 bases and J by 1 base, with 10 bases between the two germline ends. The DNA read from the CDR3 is TGCAGTGCTAGCCTTCCGGGGAGCAATCAGCCC. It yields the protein CSASLPGSNQP. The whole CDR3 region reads CSASLPGSNQPQHF.

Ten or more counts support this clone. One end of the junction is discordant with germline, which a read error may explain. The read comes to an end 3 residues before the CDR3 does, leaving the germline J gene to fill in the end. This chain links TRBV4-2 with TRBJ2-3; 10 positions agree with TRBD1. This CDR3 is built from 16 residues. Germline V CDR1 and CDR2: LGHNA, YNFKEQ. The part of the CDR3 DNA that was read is TGCGCCAGCAGCTCCCGGACAGGGGGGGCCCCAGATACG. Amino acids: CASSSRTGGAPDT. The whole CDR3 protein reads CASSSRTGGAPDTQYF.

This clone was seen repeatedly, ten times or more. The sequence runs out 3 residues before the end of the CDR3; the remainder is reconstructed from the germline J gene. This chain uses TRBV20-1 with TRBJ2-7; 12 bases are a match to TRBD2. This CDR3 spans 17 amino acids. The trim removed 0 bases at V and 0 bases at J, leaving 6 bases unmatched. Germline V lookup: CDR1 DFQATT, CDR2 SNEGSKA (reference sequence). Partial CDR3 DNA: TGCAGTGCTAGAGATCTACTAGCGGGAGGTACCTCCTACGAG. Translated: CSARDLLAGGTSYE. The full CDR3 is CSARDLLAGGTSYEQYF.

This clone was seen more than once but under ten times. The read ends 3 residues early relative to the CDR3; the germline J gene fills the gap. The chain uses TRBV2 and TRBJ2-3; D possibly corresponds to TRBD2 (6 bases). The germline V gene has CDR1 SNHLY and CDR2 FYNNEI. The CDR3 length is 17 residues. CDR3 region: CASSTTPGTGSSRTQYF. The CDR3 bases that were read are TGTGCCAGCAGCACTACGCCCGGGACTGGGTCTAGCAGAACG.

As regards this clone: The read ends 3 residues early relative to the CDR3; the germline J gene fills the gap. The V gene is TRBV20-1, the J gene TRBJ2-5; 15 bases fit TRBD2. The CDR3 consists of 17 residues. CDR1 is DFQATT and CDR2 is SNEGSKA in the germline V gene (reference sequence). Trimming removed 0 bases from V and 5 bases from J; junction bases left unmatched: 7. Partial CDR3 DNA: TGCAGTGCTAGAGATAGGCGGACTAGCGGGAGGGTTGAGACC. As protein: CSARDRRTSGRVET. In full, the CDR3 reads CSARDRRTSGRVETQYF.

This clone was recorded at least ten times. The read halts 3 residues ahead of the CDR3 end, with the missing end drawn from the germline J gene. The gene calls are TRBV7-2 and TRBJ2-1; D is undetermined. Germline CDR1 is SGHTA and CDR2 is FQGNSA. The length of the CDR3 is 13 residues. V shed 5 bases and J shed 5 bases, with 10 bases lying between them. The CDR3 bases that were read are TGTGCCAGCAGCCCAGGCCTACACAATGAG. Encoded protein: CASSPGLHNE. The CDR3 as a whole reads CASSPGLHNEQFF.

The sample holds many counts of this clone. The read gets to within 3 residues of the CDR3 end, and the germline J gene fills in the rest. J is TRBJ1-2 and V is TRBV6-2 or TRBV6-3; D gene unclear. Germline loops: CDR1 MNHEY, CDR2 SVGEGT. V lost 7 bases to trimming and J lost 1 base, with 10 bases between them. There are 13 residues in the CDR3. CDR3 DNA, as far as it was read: TGTGCCAGCAAGGTCGCGGATAACTATGGC. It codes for CASKVADNYG. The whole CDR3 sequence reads CASKVADNYGYTF.

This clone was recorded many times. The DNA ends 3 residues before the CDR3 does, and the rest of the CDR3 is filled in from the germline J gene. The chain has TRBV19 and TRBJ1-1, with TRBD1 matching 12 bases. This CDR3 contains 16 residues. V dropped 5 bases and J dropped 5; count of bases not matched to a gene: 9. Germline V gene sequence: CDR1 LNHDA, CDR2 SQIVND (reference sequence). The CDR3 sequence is CASSGTGGSLGTEAFF. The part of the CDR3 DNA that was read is TGTGCCAGTAGTGGGACAGGGGGCTCGTTGGGGACTGAA.

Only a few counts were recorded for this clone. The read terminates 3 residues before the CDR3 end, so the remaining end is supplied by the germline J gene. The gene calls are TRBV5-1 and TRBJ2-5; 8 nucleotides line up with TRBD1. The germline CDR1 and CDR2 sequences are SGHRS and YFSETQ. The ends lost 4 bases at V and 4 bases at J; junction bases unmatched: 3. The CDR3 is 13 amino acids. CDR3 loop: CASSQDRAETQYF. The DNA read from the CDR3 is TGCGCCAGCAGCCAGGACAGGGCAGAGACC.

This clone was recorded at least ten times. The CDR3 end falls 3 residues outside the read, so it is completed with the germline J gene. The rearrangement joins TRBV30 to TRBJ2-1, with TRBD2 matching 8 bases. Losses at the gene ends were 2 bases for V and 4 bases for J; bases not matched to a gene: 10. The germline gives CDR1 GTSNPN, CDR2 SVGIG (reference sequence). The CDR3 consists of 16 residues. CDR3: CAWSWTSRYIYNEQFF. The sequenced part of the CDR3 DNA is TGTGCCTGGAGTTGGACTAGCAGATACATTTACAATGAG.

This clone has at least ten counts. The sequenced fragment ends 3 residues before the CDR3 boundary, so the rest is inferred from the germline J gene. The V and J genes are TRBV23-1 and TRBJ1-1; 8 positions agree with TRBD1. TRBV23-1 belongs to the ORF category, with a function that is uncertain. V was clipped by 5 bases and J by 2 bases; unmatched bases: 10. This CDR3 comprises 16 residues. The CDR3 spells CASSCKTGAVNTEAFF. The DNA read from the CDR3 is TGCGCCAGCAGTTGTAAGACAGGGGCAGTCAACACTGAA.

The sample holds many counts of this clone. This CDR3 reads CASSPPRLAGDEQFF. The sequenced CDR3 bases are TGTGCCAGCAGCCCGCCGAGACTAGCGGGAGATGAG. V usage is TRBV5-5 and J usage is TRBJ2-1, with TRBD2 identical over 12 bases. From the germline J gene comes the end of the CDR3, since the read stops 3 residues before it. V lost 4 bases and J lost 8; bases outside the gene matches: 7. CDR1 is SGHKS, CDR2 YYEKEE, per germline (reference sequence). The CDR3 covers 15 residues.

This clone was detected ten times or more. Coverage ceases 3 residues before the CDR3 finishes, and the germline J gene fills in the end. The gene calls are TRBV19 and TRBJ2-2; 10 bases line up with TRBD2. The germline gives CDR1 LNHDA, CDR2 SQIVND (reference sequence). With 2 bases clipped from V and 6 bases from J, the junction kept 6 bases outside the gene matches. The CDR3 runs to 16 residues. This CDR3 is CASSIISGRAPGELFF. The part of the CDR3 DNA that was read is TGTGCCAGTAGTATAATCAGCGGGAGGGCCCCCGGGGAG. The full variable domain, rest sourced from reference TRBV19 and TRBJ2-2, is DGGITQSPKYLFRKEGQNVTLSCEQNLNHDAMYWYRQDPGQGLRLIYYSQIVNDFQKGDIAEGYSVSREKKESFPLTVTSAQKNPTAFYLCASSIISGRAPGELFFGEGSRLTVL.

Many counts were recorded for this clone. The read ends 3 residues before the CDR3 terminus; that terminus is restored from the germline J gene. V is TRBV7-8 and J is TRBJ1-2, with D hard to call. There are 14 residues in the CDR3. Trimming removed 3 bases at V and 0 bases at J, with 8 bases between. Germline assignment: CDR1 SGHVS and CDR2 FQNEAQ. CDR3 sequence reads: CASSLSDSNYGYTF. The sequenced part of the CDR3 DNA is TGTGCCAGCAGCTTGTCAGATTCTAACTATGGC. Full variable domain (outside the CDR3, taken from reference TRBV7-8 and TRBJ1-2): GAGVSQSPRYKVAKRGQDVALRCDPISGHVSLFWYQQALGQGPEFLTYFQNEAQLDKSGLPSDRFFAERPEGSVSTLKIQRTQQEDSAVYLCASSLSDSNYGYTFGSGTRLTVV.

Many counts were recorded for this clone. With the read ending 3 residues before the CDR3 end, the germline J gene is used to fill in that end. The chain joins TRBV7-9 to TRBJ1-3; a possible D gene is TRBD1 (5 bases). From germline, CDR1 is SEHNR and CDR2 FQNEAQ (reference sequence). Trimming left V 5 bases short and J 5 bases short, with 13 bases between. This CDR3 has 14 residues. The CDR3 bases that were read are TGTGCCAGCAGCCAAACGGGGGTACGAAACACC. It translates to CASSQTGVRNT. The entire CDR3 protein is CASSQTGVRNTIYF. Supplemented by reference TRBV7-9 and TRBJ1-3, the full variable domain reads DTGVSQNPRHKITKRGQNVTFRCDPISEHNRLYWYRQTLGQGPEFLTYFQNEAQLEKSRLLSDRFSAERPKGSFSTLEIQRTEQGDSAMYLCASSQTGVRNTIYFGEGSWLTVV.

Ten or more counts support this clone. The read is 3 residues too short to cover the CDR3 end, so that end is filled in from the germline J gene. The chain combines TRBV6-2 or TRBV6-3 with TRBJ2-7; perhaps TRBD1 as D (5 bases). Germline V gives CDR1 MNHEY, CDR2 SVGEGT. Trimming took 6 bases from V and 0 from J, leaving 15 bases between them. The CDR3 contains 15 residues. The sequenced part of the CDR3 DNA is TGTGCCAGCAGCCAACGACAGTTACACTCCTACGAG. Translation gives CASSQRQLHSYE. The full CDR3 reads CASSQRQLHSYEQYF.